This is a list of T cell receptor beta chains from one sample in a study of human T cells and chemical hapten exposure. TCRdb called the RACE reads again in MiXCR, with one record for every CDR3 protein. The sample holds 90,000 to 110,000 distinct CDR3 sequences, 30% to 35% seen once. The sequencing used whole blood, collected in connection with sensitization to the hapten diphenylcyclopropenone (DPC). The receptors were sampled from a man aged 40-49 years with alopecia areata. Some clones in this sample may be carry-over from other donors' samples. Both conserved end residues are part of each CDR3. Fields, in order: D gene, J gene, clone size, V gene, CDR3 DNA, CDR3 protein. The D gene is left open where the match is weak. Clone size is shown for a subset of rows, as once, few, many or a class of expanded clone.

d_call: TRBD2
j_call: TRBJ2-7
clone_size: .
v_call: TRBV20-1
cdr3_nt: TGCAGCCTGGCAGGGACTAGCGGATTGAGCTCCTACGAGCAGTACTTC
cdr3_aa: CSLAGTSGLSSYEQYF

d_call: TRBD2
j_call: TRBJ2-5
clone_size: once
v_call: TRBV7-6
cdr3_nt: TGTGCCACCCAGCGGGGGGGAGGGAGGCAAGAGACCCAGTACTTC
cdr3_aa: CATQRGGGRQETQYF

d_call: TRBD2
j_call: TRBJ2-7
clone_size: .
v_call: TRBV2
cdr3_nt: TGTGCCAGCAGTGAAGAGGGACTAGCGGCCGAGCAGTACTTC
cdr3_aa: CASSEEGLAAEQYF

d_call: .
j_call: TRBJ2-3
clone_size: .
v_call: TRBV28
cdr3_nt: TGTGCCAGCGCTGCTAGCACAGATACGCAGTATTTT
cdr3_aa: CASAASTDTQYF

d_call: .
j_call: TRBJ2-7
clone_size: .
v_call: TRBV28
cdr3_nt: TGTGCCAGCAGTTCTTGGGGGGTTGGGGCCTCTAACTACGAGCAGTACTTC
cdr3_aa: CASSSWGVGASNYEQYF

d_call: .
j_call: TRBJ1-4
clone_size: .
v_call: TRBV27
cdr3_nt: TGTGCCAGCAGTTTATCATTGAAGGGAGAAAAACTGTTTTTT
cdr3_aa: CASSLSLKGEKLFF

d_call: .
j_call: TRBJ2-2
clone_size: .
v_call: TRBV3-1
cdr3_nt: TGTGCCAGCAGCCCCGCGCCGTCGGACACCGGGGAGCTGTTTTTT
cdr3_aa: CASSPAPSDTGELFF

d_call: .
j_call: TRBJ2-7
clone_size: few
v_call: TRBV20-1
cdr3_nt: TGCAGTGCTAGACCGGGACTTACTTACGAGCAGTACTTC
cdr3_aa: CSARPGLTYEQYF

d_call: .
j_call: TRBJ2-6
clone_size: .
v_call: TRBV19
cdr3_nt: TGTGCCAGTAGTATCATCAGCTCTGGGGCCAACGTCCTGACTTTC
cdr3_aa: CASSIISSGANVLTF

d_call: TRBD2
j_call: TRBJ2-3
clone_size: few
v_call: TRBV20-1
cdr3_nt: TGCAGTGCTCCCAGACCCGGGACTAGCGGGAAGGGCACAGATACGCAGTATTTT
cdr3_aa: CSAPRPGTSGKGTDTQYF

d_call: TRBD1
j_call: TRBJ2-4
clone_size: .
v_call: TRBV24-1
cdr3_nt: TGTGCCACCAGTGACCCTTTCCAGGGGGCTACCCTTGCCAAGGACATTCAGTACTTC
cdr3_aa: CATSDPFQGATLAKDIQYF